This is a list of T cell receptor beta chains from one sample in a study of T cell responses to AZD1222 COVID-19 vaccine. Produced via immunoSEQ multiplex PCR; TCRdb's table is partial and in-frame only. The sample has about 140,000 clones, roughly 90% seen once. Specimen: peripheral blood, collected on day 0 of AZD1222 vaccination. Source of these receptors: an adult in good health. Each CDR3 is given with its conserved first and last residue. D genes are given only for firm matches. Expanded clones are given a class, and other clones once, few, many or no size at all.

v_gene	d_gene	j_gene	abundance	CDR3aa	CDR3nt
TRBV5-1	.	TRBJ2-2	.	CASSLATPNTGELFF	TGCGCCAGCAGCTTGGCCACCCCCAACACCGGGGAGCTGTTTTTT
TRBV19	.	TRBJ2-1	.	CASSPNGQYEQFF	TGTGCCAGTAGTCCGAACGGACAGTATGAGCAGTTCTTC
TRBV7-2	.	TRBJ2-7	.	CASSKNRYETYEQYF	TGTGCCAGCAGCAAAAACAGGTACGAGACCTACGAGCAGTACTTC
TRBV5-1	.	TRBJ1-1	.	CASSRPGQYTEAFF	TGCGCCAGCAGCCGCCCCGGACAGTACACTGAAGCTTTCTTT
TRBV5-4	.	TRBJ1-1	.	CASSLRTLQNTEAFF	TGTGCCAGCAGCTTAAGGACACTTCAGAACACTGAAGCTTTCTTT
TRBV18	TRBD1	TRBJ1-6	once	CASSQGQGATPLHF	TGTGCCAGCTCACAGGGACAGGGGGCTACACCCCTCCACTTT
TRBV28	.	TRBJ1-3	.	CASSLGRRSSGNTIYF	TGTGCCAGCAGTTTGGGGAGGCGCTCCTCTGGAAACACCATATATTTT
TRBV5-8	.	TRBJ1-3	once	CASSLYRGNTIYF	TGTGCCAGCAGCTTGTACAGAGGAAACACCATATATTTT
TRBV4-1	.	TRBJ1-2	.	CASSQDRWGNYGYTF	TGCGCCAGCAGCCAAGACCGGTGGGGAAACTATGGCTACACCTTC
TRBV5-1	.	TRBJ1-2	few	CASSLTRGRNGYTF	TGCGCCAGCAGCTTAACCAGGGGAAGGAATGGCTACACCTTC
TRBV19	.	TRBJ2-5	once	CASRQAPETQYF	TGTGCCAGTAGACAGGCACCCGAGACCCAGTACTTC
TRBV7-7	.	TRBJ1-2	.	CASSLVVGSANYGYTF	TGTGCTAGCAGCTTAGTTGTGGGGAGCGCGAACTATGGCTACACCTTC
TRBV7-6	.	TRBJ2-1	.	CASSSEYNEQFF	TGTGCCAGCAGCTCTGAATACAATGAGCAGTTCTTC
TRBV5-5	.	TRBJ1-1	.	CASSSPDSYTEAFF	TGTGCCAGCAGCTCCCCGGACAGTTACACTGAAGCTTTCTTT
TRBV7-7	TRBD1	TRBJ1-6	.	CASSPDRDSPLHF	TGTGCCAGCAGCCCCGACAGGGATTCACCCCTCCACTTT
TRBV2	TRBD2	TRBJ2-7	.	CASSEARTSGSHEQYF	TGTGCCAGCAGTGAAGCGAGGACTAGCGGGAGCCACGAGCAGTACTTC
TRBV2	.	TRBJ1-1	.	CASRGDELNTEAFF	TGTGCCAGCAGGGGAGACGAACTGAACACTGAAGCTTTCTTT
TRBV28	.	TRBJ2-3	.	CASTYGVMGTDTQYF	TGTGCCAGCACCTATGGGGTGATGGGTACAGATACGCAGTATTTT
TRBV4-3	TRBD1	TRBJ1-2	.	CASSLGGSPLPYGYTF	TGCGCCAGCAGCCTAGGGGGCAGCCCCCTTCCTTATGGCTACACCTTC
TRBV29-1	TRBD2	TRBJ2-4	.	CSVAAELAGGKLAKNIQYF	TGCAGCGTTGCGGCAGAGCTAGCGGGGGGAAAACTAGCCAAAAACATTCAGTACTTC
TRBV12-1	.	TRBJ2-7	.	CASSFLGRLGEQYF	TGTGCCAGCAGCTTTTTAGGACGGTTGGGCGAGCAGTACTTC
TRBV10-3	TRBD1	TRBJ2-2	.	CAISDPGQGTTGELFF	TGTGCCATCAGTGATCCGGGACAGGGAACAACCGGGGAGCTGTTTTTT
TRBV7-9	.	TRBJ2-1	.	CASSLVQGGYNEQFF	TGTGCCAGCAGCTTAGTACAGGGAGGGTACAATGAGCAGTTCTTC
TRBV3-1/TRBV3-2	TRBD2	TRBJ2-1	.	CASSPAGVRWNEQFF	TGTGCCAGCAGCCCAGCGGGAGTAAGGTGGAATGAGCAGTTCTTC
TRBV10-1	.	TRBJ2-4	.	CASSGHGEAKNIQYF	TGCGCCAGCAGTGGCCACGGGGAGGCCAAAAACATTCAGTACTTC
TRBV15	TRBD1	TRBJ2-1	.	CATSRTGFAYNEQFF	TGTGCCACCAGCAGGACAGGGTTCGCCTACAATGAGCAGTTCTTC